The entry that follows covers one T cell receptor beta chain sequence. Its antigen is still unknown. The data are from a study of radiotherapy plus CTLA-4 blockade in lung cancer. The wider study: Patients showed objective responses in about 20% of cases and disease control in roughly 30%. Study findings and constraints: TCR clones of tumor origin grew in blood after radiotherapy plus ipilimumab.

The ends were cut back, 1 base at V and 4 bases at J, with 13 bases in the middle. This CDR3 contains 15 residues. CDR1 is SGHTA and CDR2 is FQGNSA in the germline V gene. The method was immunoSEQ multiplex PCR; TCRdb's version includes in-frame clones alone and lacks a portion of them. The sample holds 71,000 or so clones; about 88% are singletons and the top ten take about 0.95%. The V and J genes are TRBV7-2 and TRBJ1-2; D is perhaps TRBD1 (5 bases). The source was peripheral blood, collected from a patient treated with radiotherapy plus ipilimumab. This receptor was identified in a human donor with non-small cell lung cancer who had stable disease on radiotherapy plus ipilimumab. In nucleotides, the CDR3 is TGTGCCAGCAGCTTAGGGGGCGCTTCTAGCTATGGCTACACCTTC. Translation: CASSLGGASSYGYTF.